The 11 T cell receptor beta chains presented below share a single source sample, sequenced in a study of cytomegalovirus exposure and HLA in healthy donors. The repertoire was sequenced with immunoSEQ multiplex PCR; TCRdb's copy has only in-frame clones and lacks some. Of roughly 60,000 clones detected, about 96% appear once; the ten largest clones hold 0.85% to 1%. Sequencing input: PBMCs. These receptors were obtained from a man aged 18 to 29 in good health and CMV-seronegative.

The V and J genes are TRBV5-4 and TRBJ2-5; 9 nucleotides line up with TRBD2. The CDR3 is 16 residues long. The V and J ends lost 4 bases and 2 bases, in that order; junction bases with no gene match: 9. Germline V gives CDR1 SGHNT, CDR2 YYREEE (reference sequence). The CDR3 DNA follows: TGTGCCAGCAGCGACAAGCGGGAGGCGGGGCAAGAGACCCAGTACTTC. Translating gives CASSDKREAGQETQYF.

V gene TRBV27 combines with J gene TRBJ1-2; D is unclear. From germline, CDR1 is MNHEY and CDR2 SMNVEV (reference sequence). This CDR3 contains 15 residues. V lost 5 bases, J lost 0 bases, and 13 bases lay in between. The CDR3 DNA is TGTGCCAGCAGTCTCGACATGGATGCTAACTATGGCTACACCTTC. Translated: CASSLDMDANYGYTF.

The chain combines TRBV30 with TRBJ2-1; tentative D call: TRBD1 (6 bases). The CDR3 is 14 amino acids. Trimming left V 5 bases short and J 0 bases short, with 11 bases between. From germline, CDR1 is GTSNPN and CDR2 SVGIG (reference sequence). The CDR3 DNA reads TGTGCCTGGGGACAGTTAAGCTCCTACAATGAGCAGTTCTTC. Its translation: CAWGQLSSYNEQFF.

The chain carries TRBV5-5 and TRBJ1-1, with D maybe TRBD1 (6 bases). There are 15 residues in the CDR3. In germline, CDR1 is SGHKS, CDR2 YYEKEE (reference sequence). Between the trimmed V and J ends, which lost 1 base and 1 base, there was a span of 11 bases. DNA of the CDR3: TGTGCCAGCAGCTTGTTTGGGGGCCAGAACACTGAAGCTTTCTTT. Its translation: CASSLFGGQNTEAFF.

The chain uses TRBV7-3 and TRBJ2-3; D unclear. V was cut by 5 bases and J by 0 bases, with 12 bases left in between. The CDR3 spans 15 residues. Germline V gene lookup returns CDR1 SGHTA and CDR2 FQGTGA. CDR3 sequence: CASSLQTDSTDTQYF. The DNA for the CDR3 is TGTGCCAGCAGCCTCCAGACTGATAGCACAGATACGCAGTATTTT.

The count of this clone is one. The chain uses TRBV5-1 and TRBJ2-2, with D tentatively TRBD1 (6 bases). The germline CDR1 and CDR2 sequences are SGHRS and YFSETQ. V shed 2 bases and J shed 1 base, with 9 bases lying between them. The CDR3 length is 15 residues. CDR3 residues: CASSFRRGNTGELFF. In DNA form, the CDR3 reads TGCGCCAGCAGCTTCCGCAGGGGGAACACCGGGGAGCTGTTTTTT.

The chain couples TRBV9 to TRBJ2-3; 9 bases map to TRBD1. V shed 1 base, J shed 2 bases, and the junction held 11 bases outside the gene matches. Germline V gene lookup returns CDR1 SGDLS and CDR2 YYNGEE. The CDR3 has 18 amino acids. CDR3 DNA sequence: TGTGCCAGCAGCGTAAGGTTCCACGGGACAGGGAACACAGATACGCAGTATTTT. Amino acids: CASSVRFHGTGNTDTQYF.

V and J are TRBV9 and TRBJ2-2, with D uncertain. V dropped 4 bases and J dropped 7 bases, with 11 bases sitting between them. Looked up from germline, CDR1 is SGDLS and CDR2 is YYNGEE. The CDR3 covers 13 residues. The CDR3 bases are TGTGCCAGCAGCTCCCGAGTCGGCGGGGAGCTGTTTTTT. The encoded protein is CASSSRVGGELFF.

The CDR3 region has the DNA TGTGCCAGCTCATCAGACAGGGGGCTGAACACCGGGGAGCTGTTTTTT. Its translation: CASSSDRGLNTGELFF. The V call is TRBV18, the J call TRBJ2-2; 10 nucleotides match TRBD1. The CDR3 loop spans 16 amino acids. After removal of 5 bases from V and 1 base from J, the junction contained 4 bases not matched to a gene. The germline CDR1 and CDR2 sequences are KGHSH and LQKENI. The complete variable domain, with remaining parts taken from reference TRBV18 and TRBJ2-2, reads NAGVMQNPRHLVRRRGQEARLRCSPMKGHSHVYWYRQLPEEGLKFMVYLQKENIIDESGMPKERFSAEFPKEGPSILRIQQVVRGDSAAYFCASSSDRGLNTGELFFGEGSRLTVL.

The chain combines TRBV5-6 with TRBJ2-2; D perhaps matches TRBD1 (5 bases). This CDR3 has 12 residues. Germline loops: CDR1 SGHDT, CDR2 YYEEEE. V was cut by 4 bases and J by 6 bases, with 7 bases left in between. CDR3 protein: CASSGAPGELFF. The CDR3 bases are TGTGCCAGCAGCGGGGCGCCCGGGGAGCTGTTTTTT.

V and J are TRBV30 and TRBJ2-7; TRBD2 might be the D (6 bases). The CDR3 has 14 residues. The ends were cut back, 2 bases at V and 2 bases at J, with 13 bases in the middle. The germline CDR1 and CDR2 sequences are GTSNPN and SVGIG (reference sequence). The CDR3 sequence is CAWSLGGVTYEQYF. The CDR3 bases are TGTGCCTGGAGTTTGGGCGGGGTTACCTACGAGCAGTACTTC.